The rows below give T cell receptor beta chains drawn from one sample of a study of response to subunit inactivated influenza vaccine. TCRdb re-called the RT-PCR reads through MiXCR, storing one row per CDR3 protein. The sample contains fewer than 550,000 distinct CDR3 sequences, roughly 23% of which appear only once. Here the sequenced sample was CD4+ T cells sorted from PBMCs, taken about 5 days after vaccination. Source of these receptors: a man between 50 and 59 years old who received an inactivated influenza vaccine. Each CDR3 is given with its conserved first and last residue. D genes are given only for firm matches. Rows may omit the clone size; those that give it use once, few, many or a size class.

V	size	D	J	DNA	CDR3
TRBV12-3/TRBV12-4	NA	NA	TRBJ2-6	TGTGCCAGCAGGCGGAACTCTGGGGCCAACGTCCTGACTTTC	CASRRNSGANVLTF
TRBV20-1	few	NA	TRBJ2-5	TGCAGTGCCCCCCTCCCCAGGGGCGAGACCCAGTACTTC	CSAPLPRGETQYF
TRBV20-1	few	TRBD2	TRBJ2-1	TGCAGCGCTAGAGTGCCGAGCGGGGGGTTACATTTC	CSARVPSGGLHF
TRBV20-1	NA	NA	TRBJ1-1	TGCAGTGCTAGAGTCCAGGATCCGGTTGAAGCTTTCTTT	CSARVQDPVEAFF
TRBV5-6	NA	NA	TRBJ1-1	TGTGCCAGCAGCTTGCGTCCAGGGAGGACTGAAGCTTTCTTT	CASSLRPGRTEAFF
TRBV6-2/TRBV6-3	NA	NA	TRBJ2-1	TGTGCCAGCAGAGGCGCGGCACTCTACAATGAGCAGTTCTTC	CASRGAALYNEQFF
TRBV11-2	few	TRBD1	TRBJ1-2	TGTGCCAGCAGCTTAGGACAGGGTGGCGTGTATGGCTACACCTTC	CASSLGQGGVYGYTF
TRBV2	NA	NA	TRBJ2-6	TGTGCCAGCAGTCTGACAACCAATTCTGGGGCCAACGTCCTGACTTTC	CASSLTTNSGANVLTF
TRBV5-1	few	TRBD2	TRBJ2-7	TGCGCCAGCAGCGTCCAGACCGGGACTAGCGGGGCCGAGCAGTACTTC	CASSVQTGTSGAEQYF
TRBV7-9	few	NA	TRBJ2-7	TGTGCCAGCAGCTTAAGCGTGGGGCGCAGATCCTACGAGCAGTACTTC	CASSLSVGRRSYEQYF
TRBV5-6	many	TRBD1	TRBJ1-2	TGTGCCAGCAGCGGGTTCGGGACAGGCGGCCATGGCTACACCTTC	CASSGFGTGGHGYTF
TRBV20-1	NA	TRBD2	TRBJ2-1	TGCAGTGCTGGGACGGGGGGGGAGTTCTTC	CSAGTGGEFF
TRBV28	NA	NA	TRBJ2-1	TGTGCCAGCAGTCTACCGGGTTGGGCAGGGAGCGCTGAGCAGTTCTTC	CASSLPGWAGSAEQFF
TRBV6-5	few	TRBD1	TRBJ1-1	TGTGCCAGCAGTTACTCGGCGACAGGGGTAACTGAAGCTTTCTTT	CASSYSATGVTEAFF
TRBV3-1	NA	NA	TRBJ1-1	TGTGCCAGCAGCCAAGTGGAGGGGAGAACTGAAGCTTTCTTT	CASSQVEGRTEAFF
TRBV20-1	few	NA	TRBJ2-1	TGCAGTGCGGACCCGCGACTTTACAATGAGCAGTTCTTC	CSADPRLYNEQFF
TRBV20-1	NA	NA	TRBJ2-2	TGCAGTGCTACGCGACAGATTACCGGGGAGCTGTTTTTT	CSATRQITGELFF
TRBV6-1	few	TRBD1	TRBJ1-2	TGTGCCAGCAGTGTTGTGGACAGGGACTATGGCTACACCTTC	CASSVVDRDYGYTF
TRBV5-1	NA	NA	TRBJ1-6	TGCGCCAGCAGCTTGGTGACAGGTAGTTCATCACCCCTCCACTTT	CASSLVTGSSSPLHF
TRBV4-3	NA	TRBD1	TRBJ2-3	TGCGCCAGCAGCCGCGGACAGGTGGATGCAGATACGCAGTATTTT	CASSRGQVDADTQYF
TRBV6-2/TRBV6-3	few	TRBD1	TRBJ2-3	TGTGCCAGCAGTCCCACAGGGGCAGATACGCAGTATTTT	CASSPTGADTQYF
TRBV5-1	NA	NA	TRBJ2-5	TGCGCCAGCCGAGGGGACCAACAAGAGACCCAGTACTTC	CASRGDQQETQYF
TRBV10-3	NA	NA	TRBJ1-6	TGTGCCATCAAAGAGCCCCGGGATATCGGTTCACCCCTCCACTTT	CAIKEPRDIGSPLHF
TRBV12-3/TRBV12-4	NA	NA	TRBJ2-5	TGTGCCAGCAGGAATTCAGAGACCCAGTACTTC	CASRNSETQYF
TRBV29-1	NA	NA	TRBJ2-1	TGCAGCGTTGAAGATCTGACGGGATACAATGAGCAGTTCTTC	CSVEDLTGYNEQFF
TRBV7-2	few	NA	TRBJ1-2	TGTGCCAGCAGCTTAGAGGCAGCAGCTAACTATGGCTACACCTTC	CASSLEAAANYGYTF
TRBV12-3/TRBV12-4	NA	NA	TRBJ2-7	TGTGCCAGCAGCCGGGATAGTGGCTACGAGCAGTACTTC	CASSRDSGYEQYF